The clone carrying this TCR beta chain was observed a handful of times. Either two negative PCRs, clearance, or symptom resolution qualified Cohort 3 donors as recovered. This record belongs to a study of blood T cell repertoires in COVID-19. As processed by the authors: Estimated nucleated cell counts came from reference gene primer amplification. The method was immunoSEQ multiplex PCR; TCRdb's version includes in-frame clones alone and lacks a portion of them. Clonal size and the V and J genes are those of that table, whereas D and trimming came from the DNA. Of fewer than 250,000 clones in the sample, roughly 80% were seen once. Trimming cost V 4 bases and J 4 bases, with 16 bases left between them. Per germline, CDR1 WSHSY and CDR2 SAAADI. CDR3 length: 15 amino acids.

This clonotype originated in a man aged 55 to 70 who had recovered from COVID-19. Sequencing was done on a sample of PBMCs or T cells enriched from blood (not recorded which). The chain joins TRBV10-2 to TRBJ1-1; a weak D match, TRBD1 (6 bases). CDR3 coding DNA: TGCGCCAGCAGTGGGGGCTACAGGGAGCGCACTGAAGCTTTCTTT. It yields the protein CASSGGYRERTEAFF.